Listed below are T cell receptor beta chains from one sample, sequenced in a study of cytomegalovirus exposure and HLA in healthy donors. TCRdb's copy holds only in-frame clones and misses some; the assay was immunoSEQ multiplex PCR. The sample has some 96,000 clones; around 77% are singletons. Sequencing used PBMCs. The receptors were sampled from a female donor in good health and CMV-seronegative. Both conserved end residues are part of each CDR3. Each record gives: clone size, D gene, J gene, V gene, CDR3 DNA, CDR3 protein. A D gene is named only where the DNA matches it firmly. Size values are once, few and many counts, or a class for expanded clones, and some rows have none.

>.|TRBD1|TRBJ2-1|TRBV5-1
TGCGCCAGCAGCCCCGGGACAGGGGGGCATGAGCAGTTCTTC
CASSPGTGGHEQFF
>.|.|TRBJ2-7|TRBV2
TGTGCCAGCAGGGCTAGCGTCTCCTACGAGCAGTACTTC
CASRASVSYEQYF
>.|TRBD2|TRBJ2-1|TRBV10-3
TGTGCCATCAGTGAGTGGACTAGCGGACAGTACAATGAGCAGTTCTTC
CAISEWTSGQYNEQFF
>.|.|TRBJ1-2|TRBV7-8
TGTGCCAGCAGCTTAGGCACTACCTTAGGGGTGGGCTATGGCTACACCTTC
CASSLGTTLGVGYGYTF
>few|.|TRBJ1-2|TRBV5-1
TGCGCCAGCAGCTCGACAGGTACAGCTAACTATGGCTACACCTTC
CASSSTGTANYGYTF
>.|.|TRBJ2-2|TRBV5-6
TGTGCCAGCAGCCCGCCGACACGCAACACCGGGGAGCTGTTTTTT
CASSPPTRNTGELFF
>.|.|TRBJ2-1|TRBV28
TGTGCCAGCAGTTTAGGGGGGGCGCCCCCTGATGAGCAGTTCTTC
CASSLGGAPPDEQFF
>.|TRBD1|TRBJ1-2|TRBV6-1
TGTGCCAGCAGCCTTGGGACAGCGACTAACTATGGCTACACCTTC
CASSLGTATNYGYTF
>.|TRBD1|TRBJ2-7|TRBV7-2
TGTGCCAGCAGCTTAGGAGGGACAGGATACTACGAGCAGTACTTC
CASSLGGTGYYEQYF
>.|TRBD1|TRBJ1-2|TRBV7-8
TGTGCCAGCAGCTTAGCGCGACGGGACAGGGGCGATGGCTACACCTTC
CASSLARRDRGDGYTF
>.|TRBD1|TRBJ2-5|TRBV18
TGTGCCAGCTCACCTCTCGGGACAGAACAAGAGACCCAGTACTTC
CASSPLGTEQETQYF
>.|.|TRBJ2-7|TRBV28
TGTGCCAGCAGTTTAACGGGTCCCTCGGGGGAGCAGTACTTC
CASSLTGPSGEQYF
>few|.|TRBJ2-7|TRBV7-3
TGTGCCAGCAGCGTTACAGGGTCCTACGAGCAGTACTTC
CASSVTGSYEQYF
>few|.|TRBJ1-4|TRBV7-8
TGTGCCAGCAGCTTAGTACCGCGGACTAATGAAAAACTGTTTTTT
CASSLVPRTNEKLFF
>.|TRBD1|TRBJ2-7|TRBV7-9
TGTGCCAGCAGCCTGGGACAGGTTCCCTCCTACGAGCAGTACTTC
CASSLGQVPSYEQYF
>.|TRBD1|TRBJ1-4|TRBV19
TGTGCCAGTAGTCCCGACAGGGGTGAAGAAAAACTGTTTTTT
CASSPDRGEEKLFF
>once|TRBD1|TRBJ1-4|TRBV7-9
TGTGCCAGCAGCTGGTGGGGACAGAAAATAATAACTAATGAAAAACTGTTTTTT
CASSWWGQKIITNEKLFF
>.|.|TRBJ2-5|TRBV21-1
TGTGCCAGCAGCAAAGTCAAACCTTTCGACAGCCAAGAGACCCAGTACTTC
CASSKVKPFDSQETQYF
>.|.|TRBJ2-3|TRBV19
TGTGCCAGTAGAAGGGACACCGATGCGTATTTT
CASRRDTDAYF
>.|.|TRBJ2-7|TRBV4-1
TGCGCCAGCAGCCAAGTTCGAACAGGTTTCTACGAGCAGTACTTC
CASSQVRTGFYEQYF
>.|.|TRBJ2-4|TRBV5-4
TGTGCCAGCAGCTTGTTGGGAGGTGCGACAGACATTCAGTACTTC
CASSLLGGATDIQYF
>.|.|TRBJ2-7|TRBV18
TGTGCCAGCTCCCAGAGGATTCGCGACCACCCCCAGTTAGGCGAGCAGTACTTC
CASSQRIRDHPQLGEQYF
>.|TRBD2|TRBJ2-3|TRBV9
TGTGCCAGCAGCGTAGCGGCTAGCGGGAGTGGCACAGATACGCAGTATTTT
CASSVAASGSGTDTQYF
>.|TRBD1|TRBJ1-2|TRBV10-3
TGTGCCATCAGTGGGGACAGGGTAGATGGCTACACCTTC
CAISGDRVDGYTF
>.|TRBD2|TRBJ2-1|TRBV5-6
TGTGCCAGTAACCAGAGGGACCTCCCCGGGAGGTACAATAAGCAGTTCTTC
CASNQRDLPGRYNKQFF
>.|TRBD2|TRBJ2-1|TRBV15
TGTGCCACCAGCAGGAAACTAGCGGGGGTTTTGGTTGAGCAGTTCTTC
CATSRKLAGVLVEQFF
>.|TRBD2|TRBJ2-1|TRBV28
TGTGCCAGCAGTACCGCGGGAGCGGGGGTTGCTGAGCAGTTCTTC
CASSTAGAGVAEQFF
>.|TRBD1|TRBJ1-2|TRBV6-1
TGTGCCAGCAGGGAATCTGGGACAGGGGGTTTCTATGGCTACACCTTC
CASRESGTGGFYGYTF
>.|TRBD2|TRBJ2-7|TRBV18
TGTGCCAGCTCACCAACGCTTAGCGCTAGCGGGAGCACCTACGAGCAGTACTTC
CASSPTLSASGSTYEQYF
>.|.|TRBJ2-3|TRBV29-1
TGCAGCGTTGATACATCGGGGATTACAGATACGCAGTATTTT
CSVDTSGITDTQYF
>.|TRBD1|TRBJ2-7|TRBV6-5
TGTGCCAGCAGCCCCGCCGGGACAGGGTTTTACGAGCAGTACTTC
CASSPAGTGFYEQYF
>few|.|TRBJ2-7|TRBV7-9
TGTGCCAGCAGCCCCGCCGGGTTCTCCTACGAGCAGTACTTC
CASSPAGFSYEQYF
>.|TRBD2|TRBJ2-1|TRBV15
TGTGCCACCAGCAGGACTAGCGGGGGGGCTATCAGCTCCTACAATGAGCAGTTCTTC
CATSRTSGGAISSYNEQFF
>.|.|TRBJ1-1|TRBV5-5
TGTGCCAGCAGTATTTTGAACACTGAAGCTTTCTTT
CASSILNTEAFF
>.|.|TRBJ2-7|TRBV4-1
TGCGCCAGCAGCCGCAGAATGGTCCTACAGGGAATGTCCTACGAGCAGTACTTC
CASSRRMVLQGMSYEQYF
>.|TRBD1|TRBJ2-2|TRBV6-1
TGTGCCAGCAGGAGACAGGGATTCACCGGGGAGCTGTTTTTT
CASRRQGFTGELFF